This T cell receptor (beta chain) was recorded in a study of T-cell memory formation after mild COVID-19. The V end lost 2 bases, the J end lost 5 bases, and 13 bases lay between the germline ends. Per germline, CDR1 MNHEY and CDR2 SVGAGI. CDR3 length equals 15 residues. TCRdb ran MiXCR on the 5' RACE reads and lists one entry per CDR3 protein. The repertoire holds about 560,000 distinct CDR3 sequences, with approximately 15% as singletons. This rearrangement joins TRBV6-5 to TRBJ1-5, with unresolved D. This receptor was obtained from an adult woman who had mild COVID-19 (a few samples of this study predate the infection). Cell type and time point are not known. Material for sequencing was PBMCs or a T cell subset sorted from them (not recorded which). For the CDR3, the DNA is TGTGCCAGCAGTTACACCTGGGCAGGTGATCAGCCCCAGCATTTT. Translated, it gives CASSYTWAGDQPQHF.